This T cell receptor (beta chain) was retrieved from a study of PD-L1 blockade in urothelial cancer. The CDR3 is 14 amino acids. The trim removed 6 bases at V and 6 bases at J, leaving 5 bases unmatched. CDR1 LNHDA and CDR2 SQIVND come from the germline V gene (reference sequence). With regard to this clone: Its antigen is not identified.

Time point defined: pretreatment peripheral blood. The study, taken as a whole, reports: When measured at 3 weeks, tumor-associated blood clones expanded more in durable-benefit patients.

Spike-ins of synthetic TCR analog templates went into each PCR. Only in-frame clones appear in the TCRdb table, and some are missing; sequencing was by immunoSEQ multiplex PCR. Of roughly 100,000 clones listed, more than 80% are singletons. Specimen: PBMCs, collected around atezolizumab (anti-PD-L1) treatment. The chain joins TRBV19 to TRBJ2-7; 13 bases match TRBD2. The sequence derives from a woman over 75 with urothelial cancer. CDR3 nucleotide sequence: TGTGCCAGTAGAGGACTAGCGGGAGCTAGCGAGCAGTACTTC. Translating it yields CASRGLAGASEQYF.